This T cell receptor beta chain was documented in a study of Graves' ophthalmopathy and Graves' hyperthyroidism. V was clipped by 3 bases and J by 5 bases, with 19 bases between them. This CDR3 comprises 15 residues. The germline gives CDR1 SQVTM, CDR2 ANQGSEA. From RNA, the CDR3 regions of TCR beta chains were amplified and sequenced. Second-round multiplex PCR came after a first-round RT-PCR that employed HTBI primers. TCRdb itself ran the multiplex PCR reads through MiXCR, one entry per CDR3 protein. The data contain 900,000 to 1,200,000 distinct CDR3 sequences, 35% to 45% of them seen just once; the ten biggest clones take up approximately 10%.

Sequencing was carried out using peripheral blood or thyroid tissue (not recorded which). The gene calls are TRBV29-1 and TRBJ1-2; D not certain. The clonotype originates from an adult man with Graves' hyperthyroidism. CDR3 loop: CSVDDGVTSWYGYTF. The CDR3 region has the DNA TGCAGCGTTGATGACGGGGTTACTTCTTGGTATGGCTACACCTTC.